This passage covers 10 T cell receptor beta chains from one sample sequenced in a study of spatial heterogeneity in lung cancer. The time point denotes: blood at routine non-recurrence follow-up after resection. TCRdb redid the calling of the 5' RACE reads with MiXCR, one entry per CDR3 protein. The repertoire has more than 15,000 distinct CDR3 sequences, approximately 6% of them found once; the top ten carry about 25%. The sample consisted of PBMCs, taken at follow-up. Receptors were obtained from a male donor with early-stage non-small cell lung cancer.

This clonotype was recorded many times. The chain uses TRBV28 and TRBJ2-7; D is ambiguous. The CDR3 runs to 12 residues. V shed 3 bases and J shed 5 bases, with 8 bases lying between them. Germline assignment: CDR1 MDHEN and CDR2 SYDVKM. The CDR3 DNA follows: TGTGCCAGCAGTTTCGGGTCCAACGAGCAGTACTTC. Protein: CASSFGSNEQYF.

The J gene is TRBJ2-2, the V gene TRBV28; 10 bases match TRBD1. This CDR3 is built from 16 residues. J gave up 0 bases and V 6 bases, and 4 bases lay outside the gene matches. Germline V gene data show CDR1 as MDHEN and CDR2 as SYDVKM. The CDR3: CASSSGQGANTGELFF. In nucleotides, the CDR3 is TGTGCCAGCAGCTCTGGACAGGGGGCGAACACCGGGGAGCTGTTTTTT.

There are many counts of this clonotype. This chain links TRBV18 with TRBJ2-1; D may be TRBD1 (6 bases). The CDR3 loop spans 14 amino acids. From germline, CDR1 is KGHSH and CDR2 LQKENI. Trimming removed 3 bases at V and 8 bases at J, with 14 bases between. The CDR3 DNA reads TGTGCCAGCTCACCCATCTCCAGGGGCGATGAGCAGTTCTTC. It encodes CASSPISRGDEQFF.

This clonotype was seen at least ten times. The CDR3, as DNA: TGTGCCAGCAGCACGGGCGGCTCCTACGAGCAGTACTTC. It yields the protein CASSTGGSYEQYF. The rearrangement uses TRBV14 and TRBJ2-7, with no clear D. The V gene lost 5 bases and the J gene lost 0 bases, with 8 bases spanning the gap. The germline V gene has CDR1 SGHDN and CDR2 FVKESK. CDR3 size: 13 residues.

The chain is built from TRBV20-1 and TRBJ1-3; D may be TRBD1 (5 bases). The V end was cut by 6 bases, the J end by 4 bases, with 16 bases between. CDR3 length: 14 amino acids. The germline gives CDR1 DFQATT, CDR2 SNEGSKA (reference sequence). The CDR3, as DNA: TGCAGTGCACCAGGGACCCCGAGAGGAAACACCATATATTTT. Protein sequence: CSAPGTPRGNTIYF.

This clonotype was observed many times. J is TRBJ2-3 and V is TRBV29-1; D gene unclear. Between the trimmed V and J ends, which lost 5 bases and 3 bases, there was a span of 6 bases. Germline values: CDR1 SQVTM, CDR2 ANQGSEA. The CDR3 loop spans 11 amino acids. The CDR3 coding sequence is TGCAGCGTTCAGCGTACAGATACGCAGTATTTT. It yields the protein CSVQRTDTQYF.

This clonotype was recorded at least ten times. The chain employs TRBV15 and TRBJ2-2; D might be TRBD2 (6 bases). Trimming stripped 3 bases from V and 4 bases from J, with 15 bases between. Per germline, CDR1 LNHNV and CDR2 YYDKDF (reference sequence). This CDR3 is built from 16 residues. CDR3 in amino acids: CATSSNTGVATGELFF. In DNA, the CDR3 is TGTGCCACCAGCAGTAACACGGGAGTGGCCACCGGGGAGCTGTTTTTT.

This clonotype was seen repeatedly, ten times or more. This chain uses TRBV10-3 with TRBJ2-7, with a tentative D call TRBD1 (6 bases). Deletions cut 2 bases from V and 6 bases from J, with 11 bases between. This CDR3 has 13 amino acids. Germline V gene lookup returns CDR1 ENHRY and CDR2 SYGVKD. The CDR3 coding sequence is TGTGCCATCAGTGAGACCAGGGGCGGCGAGCAGTACTTC. Translating it yields CAISETRGGEQYF.

This clonotype was detected many times. CDR3 loop: CSARQLAGVLYF. CDR3 sequence (DNA): TGCAGTGCTAGACAACTAGCGGGAGTCCTGTACTTC. V usage is TRBV20-1 and J usage is TRBJ2-7, with 11 bases fitting TRBD2. The germline CDR1 and CDR2 sequences are DFQATT and SNEGSKA (reference sequence). The CDR3 consists of 12 residues. J gave up 12 bases and V 2 bases, and 6 bases lay outside the gene matches.

Ten or more counts support this clonotype. CDR3 protein: CASSHPSGLAVDEQFF. DNA for the CDR3: TGTGCCAGCAGCCACCCTAGCGGGCTCGCCGTGGATGAGCAGTTCTTC. This chain joins TRBV3-1 and TRBJ2-1, with 8 bases fitting TRBD2. Germline loops: CDR1 LGHDT, CDR2 YNNKEL (reference sequence). This CDR3 has 16 residues. V was clipped by 3 bases and J by 8 bases; unmatched bases: 12.